This T cell receptor beta chain is drawn from a study of T-cell memory formation after mild COVID-19. Study overall: For the most part, TCR clusters were specific to one donor. Study-wide results and limits: Clones that got smaller from day 15 to 85 had even CD4/CD8, while clones growing later tipped toward CD4+. Detection of some responders pre-infection suggested pre-existing cross-reactive memory T cells participated. The authors left the SARS-CoV-2 specificity of second-wave clones peaking on day 37 unconfirmed.

TCRdb re-called the 5' RACE reads with MiXCR, one entry per CDR3 protein. Of some 450,000 distinct CDR3 sequences detected, around 19% appear once; the ten largest clones hold 8.4%. In germline, CDR1 is LGHNT, CDR2 FRNRAP. Trimming removed 3 bases at V and 3 bases at J, with 12 bases between. CDR3 size: 14 residues. This clonotype was seen more than once but under ten times. What it binds is unknown. The sequence was obtained from an adult woman who had mild COVID-19 (a few samples of this study predate the infection). Cell type and time point are not known. The sequencing sample was made of PBMCs or a T cell subset sorted from them (not recorded which). This chain connects TRBV12-5 to TRBJ2-7; TRBD1 might be the D (6 bases). The CDR3, as DNA: TGTGCTAGTGGTTTTGGGGGCGATGGCTACGAGCAGTACTTC. The encoded protein is CASGFGGDGYEQYF.